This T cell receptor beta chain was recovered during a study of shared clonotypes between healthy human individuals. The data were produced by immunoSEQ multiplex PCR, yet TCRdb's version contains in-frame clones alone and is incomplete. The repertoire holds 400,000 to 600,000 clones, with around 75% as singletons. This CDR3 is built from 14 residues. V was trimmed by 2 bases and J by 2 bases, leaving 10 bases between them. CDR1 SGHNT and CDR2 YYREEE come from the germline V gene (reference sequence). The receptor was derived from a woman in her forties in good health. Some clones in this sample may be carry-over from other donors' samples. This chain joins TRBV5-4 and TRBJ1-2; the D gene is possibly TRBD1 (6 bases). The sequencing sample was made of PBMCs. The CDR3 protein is CASSFGGRNYGYTF. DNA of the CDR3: TGTGCCAGCAGCTTCGGGGGGCGAAACTATGGCTACACCTTC.